The 10 T cell receptor beta chains reported below all come from one sample, sequenced in a study of cytomegalovirus exposure and HLA in healthy donors. The primer mix had 60 Vbeta and 13 Jbeta primers. TCRdb's table, derived via immunoSEQ multiplex PCR, lists solely in-frame clones and lacks some. This table has about 200,000 clones, approximately 85% appearing once. Sequencing was done on a sample of PBMCs. These TCRs come from a woman between 40 and 55 years old in good health and CMV-seronegative.

The J gene is TRBJ2-7, the V gene TRBV15; the D is unclear. From germline, CDR1 is LNHNV and CDR2 YYDKDF (reference sequence). This CDR3 is built from 15 residues. V lost 1 base and J lost 0, with 10 bases in between. CDR3: CATSRAPVSSYEQYF. In DNA, the CDR3 is TGTGCCACCAGCAGAGCCCCGGTTAGCTCCTACGAGCAGTACTTC.

V and J are TRBV4-2 and TRBJ2-3; tentatively, D is TRBD2 (6 bases). This CDR3 has 18 amino acids. Germline loops: CDR1 LGHNA, CDR2 YNFKEQ. V lost 1 base and J lost 0, with 17 bases in between. The CDR3 loop is CASSQVLAEAYSTDTQYF. The CDR3 DNA follows: TGTGCCAGCAGCCAAGTCTTAGCGGAGGCCTATAGCACAGATACGCAGTATTTT.

This chain links TRBV6-6 with TRBJ1-1, with a possible D match to TRBD1 (6 bases). The CDR3 has 13 amino acids. The V end lost 5 bases, the J end lost 6 bases, and 13 bases lay between the germline ends. Germline V gives CDR1 MNHNY, CDR2 SVGAGI (reference sequence). The CDR3 DNA sequence: TGTGCCAGCAGTCCGGGGGGGGCAGCTGAAGCTTTCTTT. Protein sequence: CASSPGGAAEAFF.

This clone came up once. This rearrangement joins TRBV28 to TRBJ2-7, with 7 bases aligning to TRBD2. This CDR3 has 13 amino acids. Trimming removed 11 bases from V and 3 bases from J; junction bases left unmatched: 10. Per germline, CDR1 MDHEN and CDR2 SYDVKM. DNA for the CDR3: TGTGCCTGTGAGTTAGCGGGTGACTACGAGCAGTACTTC. This codes for CACELAGDYEQYF.

This chain connects TRBV4-2 to TRBJ1-5; D uncertain. V was pared by 0 bases and J by 0 bases, with 9 bases between. The CDR3 consists of 16 residues. The germline V gene has CDR1 LGHNA and CDR2 YNFKEQ. The chain's CDR3 is CASSQDLADSNQPQHF. The CDR3 bases are TGTGCCAGCAGCCAAGATCTAGCGGATAGCAATCAGCCCCAGCATTTT.

This chain uses TRBV6-5 with TRBJ1-1, with D possibly being TRBD1 (6 bases). Trimming removed 8 bases from V and 6 bases from J, with 13 bases in between. Per the germline V gene, CDR1 is MNHEY and CDR2 is SVGAGI. The CDR3 extends over 12 amino acids. The CDR3 nucleotides are TGTGCCAGCCAGACAGGATACCCTGAAGCTTTCTTT. Translating gives CASQTGYPEAFF.

The CDR3 loop reads CASSQRLKTNYGYTF. The CDR3 coding sequence is TGTGCCAGCAGCCAGAGACTTAAAACGAACTATGGCTACACCTTC. V gene TRBV4-2 combines with J gene TRBJ1-2; D unresolved. Trimming removed 3 bases at V and 2 bases at J, with 13 bases between. Germline assignment: CDR1 LGHNA and CDR2 YNFKEQ. The CDR3 has 15 amino acids.

The chain is built from TRBV11-2 and TRBJ2-7; TRBD2 matches 9 bases. V lost 4 bases to trimming and J lost 0 bases; unmatched junction nucleotides: 7. The CDR3 has 16 amino acids. CDR1 SGHAT and CDR2 FQNNGV come from the germline V gene. CDR3 coding DNA: TGTGCCAGCAGCTCCCCCCGTAGCGGGAGCTCCTACGAGCAGTACTTC. Amino acid sequence: CASSSPRSGSSYEQYF.

This clone was observed a single time. Written as DNA, the CDR3 is TGCGCCAGCAGGTTCTCACCGGGACTAGCGTCCAATGAGCAGTTCTTC. Encoded protein: CASRFSPGLASNEQFF. The chain joins TRBV4-1 to TRBJ2-1, with TRBD2 matching 10 bases. The germline gives CDR1 MGHRA, CDR2 YSYEKL. The CDR3 consists of 16 residues. V lost 6 bases, J lost 6 bases, and 11 bases stayed unmatched.

This clone has more than one count but fewer than ten. V is TRBV11-1 and J is TRBJ1-2; TRBD1 is a possible D gene (6 bases). V lost 3 bases, J lost 2 bases, and 16 bases lay in between. From germline, CDR1 is SGHAT and CDR2 FQDESV (reference sequence). This CDR3 is built from 16 residues. The CDR3 sequence is CASSLRGQGRNYGYTF. The CDR3 nucleotides read TGTGCCAGCAGCTTGAGGGGCCAGGGGCGCAACTATGGCTACACCTTC. The full variable domain, with the rest looked up from reference TRBV11-1 and TRBJ1-2, is EAEVAQSPRYKITEKSQAVAFWCDPISGHATLYWYRQILGQGPELLVQFQDESVVDDSQLPKDRFSAERLKGVDSTLKIQPAELGDSAMYLCASSLRGQGRNYGYTFGSGTRLTVV.